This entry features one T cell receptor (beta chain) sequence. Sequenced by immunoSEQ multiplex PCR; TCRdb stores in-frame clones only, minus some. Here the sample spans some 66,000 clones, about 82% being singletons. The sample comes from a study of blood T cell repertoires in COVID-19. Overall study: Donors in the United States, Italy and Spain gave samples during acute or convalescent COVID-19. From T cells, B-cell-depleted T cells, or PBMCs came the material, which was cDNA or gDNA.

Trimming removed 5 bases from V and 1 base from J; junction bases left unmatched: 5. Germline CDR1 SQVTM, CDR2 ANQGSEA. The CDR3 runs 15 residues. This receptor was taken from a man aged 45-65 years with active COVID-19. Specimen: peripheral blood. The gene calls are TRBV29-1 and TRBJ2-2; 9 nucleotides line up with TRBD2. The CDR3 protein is CSVFQAGGNTGELFF. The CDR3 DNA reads TGCAGCGTTTTTCAAGCGGGGGGGAACACCGGGGAGCTGTTTTTT.